These T cell receptor beta chains were read from a single sample in a study of identical twins. Each CDR3 protein gets one entry after TCRdb re-called the 5' RACE reads with MiXCR. Seen here are hundreds of thousands of distinct CDR3 sequences, less than 9% observed once, and the top ten hold roughly 1.6%. These records were also assigned to another study, of yellow fever vaccine responses in identical twins.

The specimen was PBMCs. The source of these receptors is a woman younger than 35 in good health. Each CDR3 is given with its conserved first and last residue. The D gene is left open where the match is weak. Clone size is not always given. Where it is, it says once, few, many or a class for expanded clones.

J gene: TRBJ1-6
clone size: many
V gene: TRBV7-2
CDR3 length: 15
D gene: TRBD1
CDR3 DNA: TGTGCCACCTTGCCCCTCACAGGGGTAGGTTCACCCCTCCACTTT
CDR3 protein: CATLPLTGVGSPLHF

J gene: TRBJ2-5
clone size: NA
V gene: TRBV6-1
CDR3 length: 13
D gene: NA
CDR3 DNA: TGTGCCAGCAGTGTCAGTTACGGGCAGACCCAGTACTTC
CDR3 protein: CASSVSYGQTQYF

J gene: TRBJ1-1
clone size: few
V gene: TRBV12-3/TRBV12-4
CDR3 length: 14
D gene: TRBD1
CDR3 DNA: TGTGCCAGCAGTTGGGGACAGGGGGCCATTGAAGCTTTCTTT
CDR3 protein: CASSWGQGAIEAFF

J gene: TRBJ2-3
clone size: few
V gene: TRBV5-4
CDR3 length: 15
D gene: TRBD1
CDR3 DNA: TGTGCCAGCAGCTCCTGGACAGGGGGCACAGATACGCAGTATTTT
CDR3 protein: CASSSWTGGTDTQYF

J gene: TRBJ2-2
clone size: few
V gene: TRBV7-3
CDR3 length: 16
D gene: TRBD2
CDR3 DNA: TGTGCCAGCAGCTTAACTGCTAGCGGGAAGCCCGGGGAGCTGTTTTTT
CDR3 protein: CASSLTASGKPGELFF

J gene: TRBJ2-1
clone size: many
V gene: TRBV29-1
CDR3 length: 14
D gene: TRBD2
CDR3 DNA: TGCAGCCATAATAGCGGGGGATCCTACAATGAGCAGTTCTTC
CDR3 protein: CSHNSGGSYNEQFF

J gene: TRBJ1-6
clone size: few
V gene: TRBV20-1
CDR3 length: 14
D gene: NA
CDR3 DNA: TGCAGTGCAAGCGCGACGGGGAATGATTCACCCCTCCACTTT
CDR3 protein: CSASATGNDSPLHF

J gene: TRBJ2-5
clone size: few
V gene: TRBV4-2
CDR3 length: 12
D gene: NA
CDR3 DNA: TGTGCCAGCAGCCAAGAGGGGAAGACCCAGTACTTC
CDR3 protein: CASSQEGKTQYF

J gene: TRBJ2-3
clone size: many
V gene: TRBV7-8
CDR3 length: 15
D gene: TRBD2
CDR3 DNA: TGTGCCAGCAACTTACTAGCGGGAAGCACAGATACGCAGTATTTT
CDR3 protein: CASNLLAGSTDTQYF

J gene: TRBJ1-5
clone size: many
V gene: TRBV5-1
CDR3 length: 14
D gene: NA
CDR3 DNA: TGCGCCAGCAGATTAGACAGAGGCGGTCAGCCCCAGCATTTT
CDR3 protein: CASRLDRGGQPQHF

J gene: TRBJ1-6
clone size: few
V gene: TRBV13
CDR3 length: 16
D gene: TRBD1
CDR3 DNA: TGTGCCAGCAGCTGGGGACAGGGATCACGGAATTCACCCCTCCACTTT
CDR3 protein: CASSWGQGSRNSPLHF

J gene: TRBJ2-1
clone size: NA
V gene: TRBV11-2
CDR3 length: 13
D gene: TRBD1
CDR3 DNA: TGTGCCAGCAAGGGACAGGGCGACAATGAGCAGCTCTTC
CDR3 protein: CASKGQGDNEQLF

J gene: TRBJ2-1
clone size: NA
V gene: TRBV28
CDR3 length: 16
D gene: TRBD1
CDR3 DNA: TGTGCCAGCAGTCGACAGACAGGGGGTTCCTACAATGAGCAGTTCTTC
CDR3 protein: CASSRQTGGSYNEQFF

J gene: TRBJ2-4
clone size: NA
V gene: TRBV27
CDR3 length: 16
D gene: NA
CDR3 DNA: TGTGCCAGCAGTTTATCGTGGGGAGTATCCAAAAACATTCAGTACTTC
CDR3 protein: CASSLSWGVSKNIQYF

J gene: TRBJ2-1
clone size: NA
V gene: TRBV6-1
CDR3 length: 11
D gene: NA
CDR3 DNA: TGTGCCAGCAGCCTAGCCTCCTCCCCGTTCTTC
CDR3 protein: CASSLASSPFF

J gene: TRBJ2-2
clone size: few
V gene: TRBV6-1
CDR3 length: 12
D gene: NA
CDR3 DNA: TGTGCCACCTCGTTCGGCACCGGGGAGCTGTTTTTT
CDR3 protein: CATSFGTGELFF

J gene: TRBJ2-5
clone size: NA
V gene: TRBV11-2
CDR3 length: 17
D gene: TRBD2
CDR3 DNA: TGTGCCAGCAGCTTGGTTCTAGCGGGAGGGAAACAAGAGACCCAGTACTTC
CDR3 protein: CASSLVLAGGKQETQYF

J gene: TRBJ2-1
clone size: NA
V gene: TRBV13
CDR3 length: 19
D gene: TRBD2
CDR3 DNA: TGTGCCTGCAGGCCGGGGCTAGCGGCTTTCACACCCACCTACAATGAGCAGTTCTTC
CDR3 protein: CACRPGLAAFTPTYNEQFF

J gene: TRBJ2-2
clone size: many
V gene: TRBV27
CDR3 length: 16
D gene: NA
CDR3 DNA: TGTGCCAGCCAGGATGGCAGACAAGCGAACACCGGGGAGCTGTTTTTT
CDR3 protein: CASQDGRQANTGELFF

J gene: TRBJ1-1
clone size: NA
V gene: TRBV6-5
CDR3 length: 13
D gene: NA
CDR3 DNA: TGTGCCAGCAGTTACTCCGACACCGGTGAAGCTTTCTTT
CDR3 protein: CASSYSDTGEAFF

J gene: TRBJ2-1
clone size: NA
V gene: TRBV9
CDR3 length: 16
D gene: NA
CDR3 DNA: TGTGCCAGCAGCCCCCGCACTAGTAGCTCCTACAATGAGCAGTTCTTC
CDR3 protein: CASSPRTSSSYNEQFF

J gene: TRBJ1-3
clone size: many
V gene: TRBV12-3/TRBV12-4
CDR3 length: 15
D gene: NA
CDR3 DNA: TGTGCCAGCAGGCTGGGCTCGGTCTCTGGAAACACCATATATTTT
CDR3 protein: CASRLGSVSGNTIYF

J gene: TRBJ1-4
clone size: few
V gene: TRBV18
CDR3 length: 16
D gene: NA
CDR3 DNA: TGTGCCAGCTCACCACGTTCCACGGACGCTAATGAAAAACTGTTTTTT
CDR3 protein: CASSPRSTDANEKLFF

J gene: TRBJ2-3
clone size: many
V gene: TRBV15
CDR3 length: 15
D gene: TRBD2
CDR3 DNA: TGTGCCACCAGCGGAGGGGGACTAGCATTTGATACGCAGTATTTT
CDR3 protein: CATSGGGLAFDTQYF